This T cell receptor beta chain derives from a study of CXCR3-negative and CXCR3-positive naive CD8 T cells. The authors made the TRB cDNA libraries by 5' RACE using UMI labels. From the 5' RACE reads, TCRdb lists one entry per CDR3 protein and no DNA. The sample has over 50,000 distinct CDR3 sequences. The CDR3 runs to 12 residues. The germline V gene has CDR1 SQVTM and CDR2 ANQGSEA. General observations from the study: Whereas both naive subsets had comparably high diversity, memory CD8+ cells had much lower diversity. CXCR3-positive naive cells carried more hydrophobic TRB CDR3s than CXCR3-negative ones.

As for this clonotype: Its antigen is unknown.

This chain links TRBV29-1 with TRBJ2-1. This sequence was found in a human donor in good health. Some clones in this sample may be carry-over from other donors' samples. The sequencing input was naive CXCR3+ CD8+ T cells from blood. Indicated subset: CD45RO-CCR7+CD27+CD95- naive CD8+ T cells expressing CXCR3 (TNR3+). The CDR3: CSEVRLYSEQFF.